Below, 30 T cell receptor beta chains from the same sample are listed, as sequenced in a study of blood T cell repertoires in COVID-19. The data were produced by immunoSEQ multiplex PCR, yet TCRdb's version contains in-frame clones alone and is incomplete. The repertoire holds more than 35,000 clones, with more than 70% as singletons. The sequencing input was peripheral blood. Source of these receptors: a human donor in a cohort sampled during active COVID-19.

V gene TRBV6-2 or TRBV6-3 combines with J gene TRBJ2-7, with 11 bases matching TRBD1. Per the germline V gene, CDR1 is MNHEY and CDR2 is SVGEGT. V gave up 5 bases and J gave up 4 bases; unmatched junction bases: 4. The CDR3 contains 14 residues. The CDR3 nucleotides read TGTGCCAGCAGTCAGGACAGGGGGCGTTACGAGCAGTACTTC. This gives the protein CASSQDRGRYEQYF.

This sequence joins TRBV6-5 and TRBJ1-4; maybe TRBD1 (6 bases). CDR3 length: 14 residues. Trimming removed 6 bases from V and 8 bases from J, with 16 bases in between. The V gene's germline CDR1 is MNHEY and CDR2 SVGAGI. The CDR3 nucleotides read TGTGCCAGCAGGGTCGGGGGGGCAGGAGAAAAACTGTTTTTT. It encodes CASRVGGAGEKLFF.

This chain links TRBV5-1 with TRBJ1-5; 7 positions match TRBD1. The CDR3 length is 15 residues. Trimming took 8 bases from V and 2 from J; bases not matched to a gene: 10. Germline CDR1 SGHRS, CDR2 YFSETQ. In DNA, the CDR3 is TGCGCCAGTCCAGCCACAGGGGAGGGCAATCAGCCCCAGCATTTT. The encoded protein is CASPATGEGNQPQHF.

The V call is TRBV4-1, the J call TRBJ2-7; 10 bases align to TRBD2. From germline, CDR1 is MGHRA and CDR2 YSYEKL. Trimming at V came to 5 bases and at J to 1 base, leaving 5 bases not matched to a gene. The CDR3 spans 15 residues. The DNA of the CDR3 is TGCGCCAGCAGCGCTAGCGGGAGCTCTTCCTACGAGCAGTACTTC. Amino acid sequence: CASSASGSSSYEQYF.

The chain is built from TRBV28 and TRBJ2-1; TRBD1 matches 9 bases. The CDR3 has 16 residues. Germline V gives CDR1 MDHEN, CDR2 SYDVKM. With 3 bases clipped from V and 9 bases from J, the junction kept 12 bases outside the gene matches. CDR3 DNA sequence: TGTGCCAGCAGTTTGAAGGGGACAGGGCGAAGCGGTGAGCAGTTCTTC. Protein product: CASSLKGTGRSGEQFF. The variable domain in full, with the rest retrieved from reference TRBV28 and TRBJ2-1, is DVKVTQSSRYLVKRTGEKVFLECVQDMDHENMFWYRQDPGLGLRLIYFSYDVKMKEKGDIPEGYSVSREKKERFSLILESASTNQTSMYLCASSLKGTGRSGEQFFGPGTRLTVL.

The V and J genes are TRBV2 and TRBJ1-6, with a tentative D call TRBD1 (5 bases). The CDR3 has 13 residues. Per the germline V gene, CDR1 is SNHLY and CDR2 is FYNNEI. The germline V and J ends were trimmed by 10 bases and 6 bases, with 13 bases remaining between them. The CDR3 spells CATTVEFNSPLHF. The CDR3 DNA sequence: TGTGCCACGACAGTCGAATTTAATTCACCCCTCCACTTT.

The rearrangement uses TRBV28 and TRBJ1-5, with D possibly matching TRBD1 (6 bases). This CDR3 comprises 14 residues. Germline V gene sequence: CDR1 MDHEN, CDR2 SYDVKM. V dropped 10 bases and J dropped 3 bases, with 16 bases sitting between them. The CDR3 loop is CATREGGNNQPQHF. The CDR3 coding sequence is TGTGCCACCCGAGAGGGGGGGAACAATCAGCCCCAGCATTTT.

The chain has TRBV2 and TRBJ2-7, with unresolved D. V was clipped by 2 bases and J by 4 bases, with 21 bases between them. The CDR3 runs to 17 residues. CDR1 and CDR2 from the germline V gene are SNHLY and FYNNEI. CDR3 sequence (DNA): TGTGCCAGCAGTGAACTCGGCCCGACCCGAGGTATTTACGAGCAGTACTTC. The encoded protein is CASSELGPTRGIYEQYF.

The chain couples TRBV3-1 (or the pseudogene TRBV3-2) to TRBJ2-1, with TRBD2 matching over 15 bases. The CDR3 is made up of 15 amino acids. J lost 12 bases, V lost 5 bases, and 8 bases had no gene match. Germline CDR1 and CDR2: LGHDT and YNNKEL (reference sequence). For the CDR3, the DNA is TGTGCCAGCAGCAAACGGACTAGCGGGAGGGCCGCGCAGTTCTTC. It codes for CASSKRTSGRAAQFF.

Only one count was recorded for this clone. CDR3 amino acids: CASSLGGSTEAFF. CDR3 DNA sequence: TGTGCCAGCAGCCTGGGGGGAAGTACTGAAGCTTTCTTT. The chain employs TRBV7-9 and TRBJ1-1; D may be TRBD1 (5 bases). V was shortened by 5 bases and J by 5 bases, with 12 bases between the two germline ends. This CDR3 has 13 amino acids. Germline V lookup: CDR1 SEHNR, CDR2 FQNEAQ (reference sequence).

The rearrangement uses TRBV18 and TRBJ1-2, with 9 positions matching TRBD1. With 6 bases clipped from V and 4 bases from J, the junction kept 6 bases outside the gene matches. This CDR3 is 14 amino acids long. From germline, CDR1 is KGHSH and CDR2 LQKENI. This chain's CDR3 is CASSWTGEGYGYTF. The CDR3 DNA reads TGTGCCAGCTCCTGGACAGGGGAGGGCTATGGCTACACCTTC.

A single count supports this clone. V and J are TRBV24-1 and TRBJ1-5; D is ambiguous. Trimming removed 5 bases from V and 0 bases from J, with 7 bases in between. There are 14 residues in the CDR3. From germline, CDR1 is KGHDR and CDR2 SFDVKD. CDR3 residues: CATSGGYSNQPQHF. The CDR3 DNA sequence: TGTGCCACCAGTGGCGGTTATAGCAATCAGCCCCAGCATTTT.

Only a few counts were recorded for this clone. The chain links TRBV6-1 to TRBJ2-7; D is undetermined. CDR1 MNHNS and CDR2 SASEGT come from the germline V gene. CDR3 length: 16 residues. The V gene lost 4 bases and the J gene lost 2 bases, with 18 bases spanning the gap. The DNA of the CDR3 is TGTGCCAGCAGTGTACCGAAGGAGCCTACCCCCTACGAGCAGTACTTC. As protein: CASSVPKEPTPYEQYF.

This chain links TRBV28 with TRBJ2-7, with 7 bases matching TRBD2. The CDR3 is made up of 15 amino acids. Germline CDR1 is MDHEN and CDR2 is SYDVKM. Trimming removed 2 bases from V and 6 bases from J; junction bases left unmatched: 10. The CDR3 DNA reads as TGTGCCAGCAGTTTAAGGCGGGAGCGAAGGGGCGAGCAGTACTTC. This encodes CASSLRRERRGEQYF.

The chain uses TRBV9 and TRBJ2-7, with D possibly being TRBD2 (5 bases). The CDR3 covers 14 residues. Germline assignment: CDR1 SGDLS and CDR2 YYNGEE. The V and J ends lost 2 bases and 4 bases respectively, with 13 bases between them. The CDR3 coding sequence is TGTGCCAGCAGCGTCCGTCCCGGGGAGTACGAGCAGTACTTC. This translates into CASSVRPGEYEQYF.

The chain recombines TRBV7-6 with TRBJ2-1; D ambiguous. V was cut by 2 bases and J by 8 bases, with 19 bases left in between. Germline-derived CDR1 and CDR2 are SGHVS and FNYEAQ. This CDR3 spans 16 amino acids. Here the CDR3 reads CASSLSGARGRDEQFF. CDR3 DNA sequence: TGTGCCAGCAGCTTAAGTGGAGCACGAGGCCGGGATGAGCAGTTCTTC.

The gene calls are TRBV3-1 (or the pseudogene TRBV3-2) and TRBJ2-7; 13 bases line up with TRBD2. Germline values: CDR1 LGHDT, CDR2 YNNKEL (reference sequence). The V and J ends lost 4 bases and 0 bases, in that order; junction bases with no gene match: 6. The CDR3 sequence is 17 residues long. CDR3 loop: CASSLRLAGGSSYEQYF. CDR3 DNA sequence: TGTGCCAGCAGCCTCCGACTAGCGGGAGGTTCCTCCTACGAGCAGTACTTC.

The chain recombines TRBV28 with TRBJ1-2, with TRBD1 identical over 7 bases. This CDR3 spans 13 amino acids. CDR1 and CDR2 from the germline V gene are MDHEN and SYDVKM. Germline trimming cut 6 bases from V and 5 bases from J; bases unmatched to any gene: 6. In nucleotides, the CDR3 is TGTGCCAGCAGAGACCGGGACAGATATGGCTACACCTTC. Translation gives CASRDRDRYGYTF.

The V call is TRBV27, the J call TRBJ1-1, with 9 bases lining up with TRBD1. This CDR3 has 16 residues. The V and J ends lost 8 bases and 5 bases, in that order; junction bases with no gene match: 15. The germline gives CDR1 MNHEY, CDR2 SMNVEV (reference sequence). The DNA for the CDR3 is TGTGCCAGCCTGGGACAGGGTACATACTCAAGGACTGAAGCTTTCTTT. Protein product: CASLGQGTYSRTEAFF.

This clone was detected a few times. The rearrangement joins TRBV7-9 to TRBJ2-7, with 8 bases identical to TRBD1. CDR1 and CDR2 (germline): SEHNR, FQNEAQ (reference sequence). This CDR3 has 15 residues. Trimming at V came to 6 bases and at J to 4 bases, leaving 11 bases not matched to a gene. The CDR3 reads CASRRGQGASYEQYF. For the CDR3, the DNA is TGTGCCAGCAGGAGAGGACAGGGAGCCTCGTACGAGCAGTACTTC.

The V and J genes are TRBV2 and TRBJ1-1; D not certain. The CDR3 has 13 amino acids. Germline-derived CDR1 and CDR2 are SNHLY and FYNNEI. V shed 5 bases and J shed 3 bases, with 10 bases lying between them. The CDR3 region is CASSLGRDTEAFF. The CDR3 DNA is TGTGCCAGCAGTCTAGGGAGGGACACTGAAGCTTTCTTT. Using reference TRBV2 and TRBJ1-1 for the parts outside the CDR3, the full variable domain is EPEVTQTPSHQVTQMGQEVILRCVPISNHLYFYWYRQILGQKVEFLVSFYNNEISEKSEIFDDQFSVERPDGSNFTLKIRSTKLEDSAMYFCASSLGRDTEAFFGQGTRLTVV.

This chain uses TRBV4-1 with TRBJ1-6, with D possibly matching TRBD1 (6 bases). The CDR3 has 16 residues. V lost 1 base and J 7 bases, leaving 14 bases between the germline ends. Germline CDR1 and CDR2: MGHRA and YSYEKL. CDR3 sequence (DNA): TGCGCCAGCAGCCAAGGCACAGGGCTTTGGAATTCACCCCTCCACTTT. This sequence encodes CASSQGTGLWNSPLHF.

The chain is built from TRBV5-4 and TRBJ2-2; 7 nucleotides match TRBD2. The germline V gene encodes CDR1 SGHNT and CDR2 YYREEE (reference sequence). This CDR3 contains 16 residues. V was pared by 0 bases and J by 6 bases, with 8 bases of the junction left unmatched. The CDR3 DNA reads TGTGCCAGCAGCTTGGCCGGGGGGTTGGGCCCCGGGGAGCTGTTTTTT. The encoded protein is CASSLAGGLGPGELFF.

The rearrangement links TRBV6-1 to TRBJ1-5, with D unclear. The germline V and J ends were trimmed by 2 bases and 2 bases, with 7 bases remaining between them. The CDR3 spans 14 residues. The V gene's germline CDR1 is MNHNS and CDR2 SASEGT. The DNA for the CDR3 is TGTGCCAGCAGTGAATATTCAGGCAATCAGCCCCAGCATTTT. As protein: CASSEYSGNQPQHF.

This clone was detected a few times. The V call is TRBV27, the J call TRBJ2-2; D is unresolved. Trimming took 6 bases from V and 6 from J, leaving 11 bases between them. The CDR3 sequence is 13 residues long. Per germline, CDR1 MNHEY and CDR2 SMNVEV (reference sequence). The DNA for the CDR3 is TGTGCCAGCAGGACAAGCTCGTCCGGGGAGCTGTTTTTT. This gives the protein CASRTSSSGELFF.

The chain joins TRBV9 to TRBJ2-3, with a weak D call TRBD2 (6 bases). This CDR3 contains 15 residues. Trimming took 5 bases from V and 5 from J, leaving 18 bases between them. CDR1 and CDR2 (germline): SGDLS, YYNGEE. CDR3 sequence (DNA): TGTGCCAGCAGTGGAGTACTAGCCCCAGTAGATACGCAGTATTTT. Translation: CASSGVLAPVDTQYF.

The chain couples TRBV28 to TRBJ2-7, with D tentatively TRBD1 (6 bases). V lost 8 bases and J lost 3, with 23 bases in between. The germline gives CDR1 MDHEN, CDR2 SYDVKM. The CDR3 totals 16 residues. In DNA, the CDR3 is TGTGCCAGCCTCCACACCATACCAGGGGATCACTACGAGCAGTACTTC. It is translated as CASLHTIPGDHYEQYF.

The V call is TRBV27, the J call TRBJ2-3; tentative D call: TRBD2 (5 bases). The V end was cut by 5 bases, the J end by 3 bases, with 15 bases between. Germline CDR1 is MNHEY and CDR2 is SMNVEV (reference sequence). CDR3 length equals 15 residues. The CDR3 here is CASSPWVARTDTQYF. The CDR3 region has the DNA TGTGCCAGCAGTCCCTGGGTAGCGCGTACAGATACGCAGTATTTT.

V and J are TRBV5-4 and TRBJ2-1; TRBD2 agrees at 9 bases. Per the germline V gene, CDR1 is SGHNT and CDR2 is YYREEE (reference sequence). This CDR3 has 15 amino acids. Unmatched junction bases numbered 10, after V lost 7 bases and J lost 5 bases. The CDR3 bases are TGTGCCAGCGGTAGCGGGAGAGGAAGAAACAATGAGCAGTTCTTC. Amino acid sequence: CASGSGRGRNNEQFF.

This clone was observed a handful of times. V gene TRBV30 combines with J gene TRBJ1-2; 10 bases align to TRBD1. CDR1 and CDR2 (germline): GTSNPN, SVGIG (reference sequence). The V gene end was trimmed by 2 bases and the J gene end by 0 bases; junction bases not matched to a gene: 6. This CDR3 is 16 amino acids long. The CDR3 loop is CAWSPGTGVSNYGYTF. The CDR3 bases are TGTGCCTGGAGTCCCGGGACAGGGGTCTCTAACTATGGCTACACCTTC. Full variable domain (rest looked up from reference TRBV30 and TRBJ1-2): SQTIHQWPATLVQPVGSPLSLECTVEGTSNPNLYWYRQAAGRGLQLLFYSVGIGQISSEVPQNLSASRPQDRQFILSSKKLLLSDSGFYLCAWSPGTGVSNYGYTFGSGTRLTVV.